The next 32 T cell receptor beta chains were all read from a single sample in a study of blood T cell repertoires in COVID-19. Assay: immunoSEQ multiplex PCR; the TCRdb copy retains only in-frame clones and omits some. The profile shows 75,000 to 100,000 clones, 70% to 90% of them singletons. The material sequenced was peripheral blood. Receptor source: a man older than 75 with acute or convalescent COVID-19.

The J gene is TRBJ2-7, the V gene TRBV4-3, with TRBD1 matching over 8 bases. From germline, CDR1 is LGHNA and CDR2 YSLEER. This CDR3 comprises 14 residues. The V and J ends lost 1 base and 3 bases, in that order; junction bases with no gene match: 2. CDR3 nucleotide sequence: TGCGCCAGCAGCCAAGCAACAGGGGGCTACGAGCAGTACTTC. Its translation is CASSQATGGYEQYF.

The chain recombines TRBV25-1 with TRBJ2-1; 14 bases fit TRBD2. There are 15 residues in the CDR3. Germline V CDR1 and CDR2: MGHDK, SYGVNS. Unmatched junction bases numbered 4, after V lost 6 bases and J lost 6 bases. CDR3 coding DNA: TGTGCCAGCAGCCCGGGACTAGCGGGAGTCAATGAGCAGTTCTTC. Protein sequence: CASSPGLAGVNEQFF.

The V call is TRBV5-1, the J call TRBJ1-1; D ambiguous. The CDR3 consists of 14 residues. The germline V gene has CDR1 SGHRS and CDR2 YFSETQ. V lost 0 bases and J lost 0, with 6 bases in between. CDR3: CASSLDSLNTEAFF. The CDR3 bases are TGCGCCAGCAGCTTGGACAGTTTGAACACTGAAGCTTTCTTT.

This clone appeared once. For the CDR3, the DNA is TGCGCCAGCAGCTTGGGGTCTAGCGGGAGCGGGGATACGCAGTATTTT. Residues: CASSLGSSGSGDTQYF. V is TRBV5-1 and J is TRBJ2-3; 10 bases align to TRBD2. J lost 6 bases, V lost 0 bases, and 7 bases had no gene match. Per the germline V gene, CDR1 is SGHRS and CDR2 is YFSETQ. The CDR3 runs to 16 residues.

The chain uses TRBV5-8 and TRBJ2-7; 13 bases fit TRBD2. V lost 2 bases to trimming and J lost 6 bases; unmatched junction nucleotides: 2. This CDR3 comprises 14 residues. Germline CDR1 SGHTS, CDR2 YDEGEE. The CDR3 region has the DNA TGTGCCAGCAGCTTCGGACTAGCGGGAGTCGAGCAGTACTTC. As protein: CASSFGLAGVEQYF.

The chain has TRBV9 and TRBJ1-2; 10 nucleotides agree with TRBD1. The CDR3 sequence is 13 residues long. With V trimmed by 4 bases and J by 8 bases, 5 bases remained unmatched. Germline lookup yields CDR1 SGDLS and CDR2 YYNGEE. CDR3 sequence (DNA): TGTGCCAGCAGCTCCGGGACAGGGGAGGGCTACACCTTC. It yields the protein CASSSGTGEGYTF.

This clone came up once. The genes are TRBV5-5 and TRBJ2-7; the match to TRBD1 covers 8 bases. V lost 4 bases, J lost 1 base, and 7 bases stayed unmatched. The CDR3 runs 15 residues. Germline assignment: CDR1 SGHKS and CDR2 YYEKEE (reference sequence). The CDR3 sequence: CASSAGGAPSYEQYF. The CDR3 nucleotides are TGTGCCAGCAGCGCAGGGGGCGCCCCGTCCTACGAGCAGTACTTC.

The chain has TRBV18 and TRBJ1-1; 8 bases fit TRBD1. V trimming: 6 bases; J trimming: 2 bases; junction bases outside the gene matches: 5. The CDR3 runs to 14 residues. Per germline, CDR1 KGHSH and CDR2 LQKENI. CDR3 in amino acids: CASSLGQGNTEAFF. Written as DNA, the CDR3 is TGTGCCAGCTCCCTCGGACAGGGAAACACTGAAGCTTTCTTT.

The chain carries TRBV5-4 and TRBJ1-3; weak D call: TRBD1 (5 bases). Germline assignment: CDR1 SGHNT and CDR2 YYREEE (reference sequence). Trimming took off 2 bases at V and 2 bases at J, with 11 bases between the two ends. This CDR3 region has 15 residues. This CDR3 reads CASSLASGTGNTIYF. In nucleotides, the CDR3 is TGTGCCAGCAGCTTAGCCTCAGGGACTGGAAACACCATATATTTT.

This clone has only a few counts. The chain carries TRBV15 and TRBJ1-5; D gene ambiguous. The CDR3 has 14 amino acids. V was cut by 0 bases and J by 0 bases, with 3 bases left in between. CDR1 is LNHNV and CDR2 is YYDKDF in the germline V gene (reference sequence). CDR3 protein: CATSRDNSNQPQHF. CDR3 nucleotides: TGTGCCACCAGCAGAGATAATAGCAATCAGCCCCAGCATTTT.

The chain combines TRBV15 with TRBJ2-7; D call uncertain. Germline loops: CDR1 LNHNV, CDR2 YYDKDF (reference sequence). The V and J ends lost 4 bases and 3 bases respectively, with 13 bases between them. This CDR3 has 14 residues. The CDR3 region has the DNA TGTGCCACCAGCACCGGTGGTACGAGCTACGAGCAGTACTTC. Its protein product is CATSTGGTSYEQYF.

This chain uses TRBV7-9 with TRBJ2-1; D might be TRBD1 (6 bases). V dropped 1 base and J dropped 8 bases, with 12 bases sitting between them. The CDR3 is 14 amino acids. Germline V gives CDR1 SEHNR, CDR2 FQNEAQ (reference sequence). The CDR3 protein is CASSLDREFDEQFF. The CDR3 coding sequence is TGTGCCAGCAGCTTAGACAGGGAGTTTGATGAGCAGTTCTTC. Together with reference TRBV7-9 and TRBJ2-1, the CDR3 gives the full variable domain: DTGVSQNPRHKITKRGQNVTFRCDPISEHNRLYWYRQTLGQGPEFLTYFQNEAQLEKSRLLSDRFSAERPKGSFSTLEIQRTEQGDSAMYLCASSLDREFDEQFFGPGTRLTVL.

The chain employs TRBV21-1 and TRBJ1-3; TRBD1 reflects the table's D call only, with no check against the DNA. TRBV21-1 is given as a pseudogene. The CDR3 contains 16 residues. Here the CDR3 reads CASSKGTGALRNTIYF. The CDR3 DNA reads TGTGCCAGCAGCAAGGGAACAGGGGCCCTCCGAAACACCATATATTTT.

The chain uses TRBV6-2 or TRBV6-3 and TRBJ1-2; 7 bases are shared with TRBD1. The V gene's germline CDR1 is MNHEY and CDR2 SVGEGT. J was trimmed by 4 bases and V by 6 bases; bases with no gene match: 5. This CDR3 comprises 13 residues. The CDR3, as DNA: TGTGCCAGCAGCCAGGGACAGACCTATGGCTACACCTTC. This translates into CASSQGQTYGYTF.

The V and J genes are TRBV7-9 and TRBJ1-4, with D hard to call. Germline V CDR1 and CDR2: SEHNR, FQNEAQ (reference sequence). This CDR3 is 14 amino acids long. With 3 bases removed from V and 0 bases from J, the gap between germline ends came to 5 bases. For the CDR3, the DNA is TGTGCCAGCAGCTTGACTCCAACTAATGAAAAACTGTTTTTT. This gives the protein CASSLTPTNEKLFF.

V and J are TRBV5-4 and TRBJ2-2; maybe TRBD2 (5 bases). This CDR3 spans 15 amino acids. Germline V gene lookup returns CDR1 SGHNT and CDR2 YYREEE (reference sequence). V lost 3 bases and J 6 bases, leaving 15 bases between the germline ends. CDR3: CASSSGKRGPGELFF. For the CDR3, the DNA is TGTGCCAGCAGCTCGGGAAAGAGAGGCCCCGGGGAGCTGTTTTTT. The variable domain in full, completed from reference TRBV5-4 and TRBJ2-2, reads ETGVTQSPTHLIKTRGQQVTLRCSSQSGHNTVSWYQQALGQGPQFIFQYYREEENGRGNFPPRFSGLQFPNYSSELNVNALELDDSALYLCASSSGKRGPGELFFGEGSRLTVL.

V is TRBV24-1 and J is TRBJ2-1, with 14 bases identical to TRBD2. J gave up 0 bases and V 5 bases, and 11 bases lay outside the gene matches. The CDR3 consists of 20 residues. Germline CDR1 and CDR2: KGHDR and SFDVKD. This chain's CDR3 is CATSGVKKGTSGSSYNEQFF. The DNA of the CDR3 is TGTGCCACCAGTGGTGTAAAAAAGGGGACTAGCGGGAGCTCCTACAATGAGCAGTTCTTC.

This clone came up once. The chain joins TRBV9 to TRBJ2-4, with D possibly TRBD1 on 6 matching bases. Germline lookup yields CDR1 SGDLS and CDR2 YYNGEE. This CDR3 is built from 13 residues. Trimming took 0 bases from V and 9 from J, leaving 10 bases between them. The CDR3 reads CASSVVLGGIQYF. DNA for the CDR3: TGTGCCAGCAGCGTAGTCTTAGGGGGCATTCAGTACTTC.

The chain uses TRBV6-5 and TRBJ2-5, with D unclear. This CDR3 contains 11 residues. The ends were cut back, 4 bases at V and 5 bases at J, with 5 bases in the middle. CDR1 and CDR2 (germline): MNHEY, SVGAGI. CDR3 DNA sequence: TGTGCCAGCAGTTCCCTGGAGACCCAGTACTTC. Its translation: CASSSLETQYF.

The rearrangement joins TRBV6-4 to TRBJ2-2, with 8 bases identical to TRBD2. The junction had 6 bases not matched to a gene; V was cut back by 7 bases and J by 5 bases. This CDR3 comprises 14 residues. The germline gives CDR1 MRHNA, CDR2 SNTAGT. CDR3 nucleotides: TGTGCCAGCAAGCGGGAGATGGGGACCGGGGAGCTGTTTTTT. Its protein is CASKREMGTGELFF.

The chain employs TRBV6-2 or TRBV6-3 and TRBJ2-7; 14 bases align to TRBD2. Trimming took 4 bases from V and 4 from J; bases not matched to a gene: 9. Germline CDR1 and CDR2: MNHEY and SVGEGT. CDR3 size: 17 residues. The CDR3 DNA is TGTGCCAGCAGTTCTCTCCCGGGACTAGCGGGAGATTACGAGCAGTACTTC. This encodes CASSSLPGLAGDYEQYF.

The chain is built from TRBV6-6 and TRBJ2-1; 13 positions agree with TRBD2. The CDR3 is 17 residues long. Germline-derived CDR1 and CDR2 are MNHNY and SVGAGI (reference sequence). J gave up 4 bases and V 5 bases, and 8 bases lay outside the gene matches. CDR3 sequence (DNA): TGTGCCAGCAGTCCACTAGCGGGAGGGCCCTCTTACAATGAGCAGTTCTTC. Translating it yields CASSPLAGGPSYNEQFF.

This clone was counted a few times. The CDR3, as DNA: TGTGCCAGCAGCCCTCAGGGGAACACTGAAGCTTTCTTT. Translation gives CASSPQGNTEAFF. The V call is TRBV6-2 or TRBV6-3, the J call TRBJ1-1; possible D gene TRBD1, 5 bases. The CDR3 totals 13 residues. The germline gives CDR1 MNHEY, CDR2 SVGEGT. The V end lost 6 bases, the J end lost 1 base, and 9 bases lay between the germline ends.

V is TRBV19 and J is TRBJ2-1; 13 positions agree with TRBD2. The CDR3 runs 15 residues. V was clipped by 6 bases and J by 8 bases; unmatched bases: 7. From germline, CDR1 is LNHDA and CDR2 SQIVND (reference sequence). The CDR3, as DNA: TGTGCCAGTAGAGGACTAGCGGGAGAGGGCGATGAGCAGTTCTTC. Translation: CASRGLAGEGDEQFF.

The V call is TRBV19, the J call TRBJ1-2; 9 nucleotides line up with TRBD1. Germline loops: CDR1 LNHDA, CDR2 SQIVND (reference sequence). CDR3 size: 15 residues. With 3 bases clipped from V and 6 bases from J, the junction kept 8 bases outside the gene matches. The CDR3 loop reads CASSMGRTGVDGYTF. The CDR3 region has the DNA TGTGCCAGTAGTATGGGACGGACAGGGGTCGATGGCTACACCTTC.

The chain is built from TRBV20-1 and TRBJ1-2; D ambiguous. Trimming took 5 bases from V and 11 from J, leaving 15 bases between them. The CDR3 runs 11 residues. In germline, CDR1 is DFQATT, CDR2 SNEGSKA (reference sequence). The CDR3 region is CSAADVSRYTF. CDR3 bases: TGCAGTGCTGCTGACGTTTCTAGATACACCTTC.

This chain connects TRBV7-2 to TRBJ1-1, with TRBD1 identical over 8 bases. The junction had 0 bases not matched to a gene; V was cut back by 5 bases and J by 1 base. This CDR3 has 13 residues. Germline assignment: CDR1 SGHTA and CDR2 FQGNSA. The CDR3, as DNA: TGTGCCAGCAGCGGACAGGGGAACACTGAAGCTTTCTTT. Translated, it gives CASSGQGNTEAFF.

The chain employs TRBV5-5 and TRBJ2-1; D unresolved. Trimming left V 4 bases short and J 8 bases short, with 19 bases between. This CDR3 contains 15 residues. The germline CDR1 and CDR2 sequences are SGHKS and YYEKEE (reference sequence). CDR3 coding DNA: TGTGCCAGCAGCCGACGGATCCGGAGTCCCGATGAGCAGTTCTTC. Amino acids: CASSRRIRSPDEQFF.

The chain is built from TRBV7-2 and TRBJ1-6; TRBD1 matches 9 bases. J lost 9 bases, V lost 5 bases, and 5 bases had no gene match. Germline values: CDR1 SGHTA, CDR2 FQGNSA. CDR3 size: 14 residues. CDR3 bases: TGTGCCAGCAGCGCGGGACAGGGTCCTTCACCCCTCCACTTT. Residues: CASSAGQGPSPLHF. Using reference TRBV7-2 and TRBJ1-6 for the parts outside the CDR3, the full variable domain is GAGVSQSPSNKVTEKGKDVELRCDPISGHTALYWYRQSLGQGLEFLIYFQGNSAPDKSGLPSDRFSAERTGGSVSTLTIQRTQQEDSAVYLCASSAGQGPSPLHFGNGTRLTVT.

The chain couples TRBV13 to TRBJ1-4; TRBD1 aligns across 8 bases. The CDR3 totals 15 residues. The germline V gene encodes CDR1 PRHDT and CDR2 FYEKMQ (reference sequence). With V trimmed by 5 bases and J by 6 bases, 8 bases remained unmatched. As DNA, the CDR3 is TGTGCCAGCAGCCTACGGACAGGGACGGATGAAAAACTGTTTTTT. Protein: CASSLRTGTDEKLFF.

The chain joins TRBV5-4 to TRBJ2-1; 11 nucleotides align to TRBD2. There are 16 residues in the CDR3. The V gene end was trimmed by 0 bases and the J gene end by 9 bases; junction bases not matched to a gene: 8. CDR1 and CDR2 from the germline V gene are SGHNT and YYREEE (reference sequence). As DNA, the CDR3 is TGTGCCAGCAGCTTGGGGCAGACTAGCGGGACGGGTGAGCAGTTCTTC. It encodes CASSLGQTSGTGEQFF.

This clone was seen a single time. This chain links TRBV30 with TRBJ2-7; D not resolved. V lost 0 bases and J lost 2, with 11 bases in between. The CDR3 loop spans 14 amino acids. Germline CDR1 is GTSNPN and CDR2 is SVGIG (reference sequence). The CDR3 coding sequence is TGTGCCTGGAGTGTCAGGCATAATCCCTACGAGCAGTACTTC. It yields the protein CAWSVRHNPYEQYF.